The present entry profiles one T cell receptor (beta chain) with its context. What it recognizes is unknown. This sample is drawn from a study of OX40 agonist ivuxolimab in advanced cancers. Overall study context: Cancers in dose escalation were hepatocellular, melanoma, renal cell and head and neck. Points from the study as a whole: CD8+ T cells (on average) carried more expanded clones than CD4+ T cells. Near-lowest levels of clonal expansion characterized partial responders at 0.1-3.0 mg/kg.

The V and J ends lost 0 bases and 5 bases respectively, with 5 bases between them. Germline CDR1 MNHNY, CDR2 SVGAGI (reference sequence). The CDR3 consists of 14 residues. Produced via immunoSEQ multiplex PCR; TCRdb's table is partial and in-frame only. The table lists about 62,000 clones, roughly 80% of them singletons. The sequences come from CD4+ or CD8+ T cells sorted from blood, collected in a trial of the OX40 agonist ivuxolimab. The clonotype was recovered from an adult with an advanced solid tumor such as melanoma, head and neck, liver or kidney cancer. This chain links TRBV6-6 with TRBJ1-6; D not resolved. The CDR3 coding sequence is TGTGCCAGCAGTTACTCGAGGGATAATTCACCCCTCCACTTT. It is translated as CASSYSRDNSPLHF.